This T cell receptor (beta chain) was recorded in a study of blood T cell repertoires in COVID-19. Study summary: Specimens from acute and convalescent COVID-19 originated in the United States, Italy and Spain. T cells, B-cell-depleted T cells, or PBMCs supplied cDNA or gDNA.

In the original workflow: Nucleated cell number was recorded as an estimate derived from reference gene primer amplification. The repertoire was sequenced with immunoSEQ multiplex PCR; TCRdb's copy has only in-frame clones and lacks some. From that table come the V and J calls and clone size; the DNA was used to work out D and trimming. The repertoire includes about 140,000 clones, almost 80% of them detected once, and 10% to 11% sits in the top ten. CDR3 length: 14 amino acids. CDR1 and CDR2 from the germline V gene are SGHAT and FQNNGV. V lost 2 bases and J lost 8, with 16 bases in between. Sequenced input: peripheral blood. This sequence was found in a man aged 60 to 75 who had recovered from COVID-19. The chain links TRBV11-2 to TRBJ2-7; TRBD1 is a possible D gene (7 bases). The CDR3 nucleotides are TGTGCCAGCAGCTTACCGCAGACAGGGAGGAAGCAGTACTTC. Amino acid sequence: CASSLPQTGRKQYF.